Below are 7 T cell receptor beta chains sequenced from a single sample in a study of blood T cell repertoires in COVID-19. Sequencing was performed with immunoSEQ multiplex PCR; in TCRdb, only in-frame clones are kept and a portion is missing. This table holds 35,000 to 50,000 clones, about 85% found once. The sample comprised peripheral blood. These receptors all come from a human donor in a cohort sampled during active COVID-19.

The chain carries TRBV9 and TRBJ1-5, with D perhaps TRBD1 (5 bases). V was trimmed by 0 bases and J by 3 bases, leaving 10 bases between them. This CDR3 is built from 15 residues. Germline assignment: CDR1 SGDLS and CDR2 YYNGEE. The CDR3 reads CASSVGQGNNQPQHF. In DNA, the CDR3 is TGTGCCAGCAGCGTAGGTCAGGGAAACAATCAGCCCCAGCATTTT. The whole variable domain, remainder taken from reference TRBV9 and TRBJ1-5, is DSGVTQTPKHLITATGQRVTLRCSPRSGDLSVYWYQQSLDQGLQFLIQYYNGEERAKGNILERFSAQQFPDLHSELNLSSLELGDSALYFCASSVGQGNNQPQHFGDGTRLSIL.

V gene TRBV28 combines with J gene TRBJ1-1; D gene unclear. CDR1 and CDR2 (germline): MDHEN, SYDVKM. The CDR3 totals 14 residues. The V gene lost 8 bases and the J gene lost 0 bases, with 13 bases spanning the gap. The DNA of the CDR3 is TGTGCCAGCGCCCCAGTGGGCTTGAACACTGAAGCTTTCTTT. This encodes CASAPVGLNTEAFF.

The chain recombines TRBV3-1 (or the pseudogene TRBV3-2) with TRBJ2-6, with 8 bases identical to TRBD1. V shed 1 base and J 0 bases; nucleotides not matched to a gene: 5. The CDR3 has 18 amino acids. Germline CDR1 reads LGHDT; CDR2 reads YNNKEL (reference sequence). CDR3 bases: TGTGCCAGCAGCCAAGGAGGGGACAGGAGCTCTGGGGCCAACGTCCTGACTTTC. It is translated as CASSQGGDRSSGANVLTF.

V usage is TRBV7-9 and J usage is TRBJ2-5; TRBD1 aligns across 9 bases. CDR3 length equals 15 residues. CDR1 SEHNR and CDR2 FQNEAQ come from the germline V gene (reference sequence). With V trimmed by 5 bases and J by 5 bases, 9 bases remained unmatched. The CDR3 nucleotides are TGTGCCAGCAGCCGGGGCGGGACAGGGCTTGAGACCCAGTACTTC. Amino acid sequence: CASSRGGTGLETQYF.

This chain connects TRBV7-2 to TRBJ2-7; 7 bases line up with TRBD2. This CDR3 is built from 15 residues. The V gene's germline CDR1 is SGHTA and CDR2 FQGNSA. V was clipped by 6 bases and J by 2 bases; unmatched bases: 10. In nucleotides, the CDR3 is TGTGCCAGCAGTTCCACCGGGACTACACCCTACGAGCAGTACTTC. Amino acid sequence: CASSSTGTTPYEQYF.

V usage is TRBV27 and J usage is TRBJ2-1; no clear D. Trimming stripped 3 bases from V and 6 bases from J, with 18 bases between. Germline CDR1 is MNHEY and CDR2 is SMNVEV (reference sequence). The CDR3 is 16 amino acids. CDR3 sequence: CASSFEYQAPGNEQFF. The CDR3 DNA follows: TGTGCCAGCAGTTTCGAGTATCAAGCGCCTGGCAATGAGCAGTTCTTC.

This chain joins TRBV5-1 and TRBJ1-1, with D possibly TRBD1 on 6 matching bases. Germline lookup yields CDR1 SGHRS and CDR2 YFSETQ. Trimming removed 4 bases at V and 2 bases at J, with 15 bases between. The CDR3 length is 15 residues. CDR3 loop: CASSPDGQPNTEAFF. The CDR3 coding sequence is TGCGCCAGCAGCCCCGACGGACAGCCTAACACTGAAGCTTTCTTT.